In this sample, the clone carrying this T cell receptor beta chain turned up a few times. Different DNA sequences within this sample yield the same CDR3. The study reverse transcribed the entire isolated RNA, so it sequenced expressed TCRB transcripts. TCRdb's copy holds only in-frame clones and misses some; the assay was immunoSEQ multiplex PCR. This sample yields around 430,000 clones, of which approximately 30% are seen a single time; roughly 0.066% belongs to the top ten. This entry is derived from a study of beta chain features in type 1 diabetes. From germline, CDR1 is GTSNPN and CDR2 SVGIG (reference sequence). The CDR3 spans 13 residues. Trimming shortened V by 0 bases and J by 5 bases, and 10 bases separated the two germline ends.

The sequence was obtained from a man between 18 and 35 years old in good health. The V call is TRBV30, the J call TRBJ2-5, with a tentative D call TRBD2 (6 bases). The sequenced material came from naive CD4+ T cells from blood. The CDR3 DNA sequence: TGTGCCTGGAGTGTACTTGGGGGGGAGACCCAGTACTTC. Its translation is CAWSVLGGETQYF.